This T cell receptor beta chain was recovered during a study of blood T cells in healthy people across ages. The CDR3 runs 15 residues. CDR1 SGHDN and CDR2 FVKESK come from the germline V gene. The study, taken as a whole, reports: Higher diversity, along with more naive CD4+ cells, distinguished long-lived donors from aged donors.

It was ten milliliters of peripheral blood that were drawn from each donor. Comment on this clonotype: Its antigen is currently unknown.

The second PCR ran roughly 7 to 12 cycles with a sample-barcoded 5' primer and J-beta primers. With 12 random nucleotides, a template-switch adaptor tagged each individual cDNA molecule. TCRdb passed the 5' RACE reads through MiXCR, listing each CDR3 protein once. The table records more than 700,000 distinct CDR3 sequences, 53% of them present only once. The chain combines TRBV14 with TRBJ2-1; no clear D. The DNA end favors TRBJ2-7, so the J call may be wrong. Sequenced input: blood. This TCR was recovered from an elderly man in good health. The CDR3 loop reads CASSQDLSSYNEQYF. The CDR3 coding sequence is TGTGCCAGCAGCCAAGACCTGAGCTCCTACAATGAGCAGTACTTC.